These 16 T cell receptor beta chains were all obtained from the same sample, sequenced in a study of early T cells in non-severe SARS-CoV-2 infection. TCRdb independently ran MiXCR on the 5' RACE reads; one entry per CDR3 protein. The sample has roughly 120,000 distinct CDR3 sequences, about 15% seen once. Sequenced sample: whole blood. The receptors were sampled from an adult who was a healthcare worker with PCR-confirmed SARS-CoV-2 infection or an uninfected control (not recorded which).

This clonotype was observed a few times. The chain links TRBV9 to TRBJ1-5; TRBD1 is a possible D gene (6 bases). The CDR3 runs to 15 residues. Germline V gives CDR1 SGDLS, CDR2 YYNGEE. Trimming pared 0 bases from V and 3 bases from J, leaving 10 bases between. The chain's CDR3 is CASSVAGDTNQPQHF. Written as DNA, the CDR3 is TGTGCCAGCAGCGTAGCAGGGGACACCAATCAGCCCCAGCATTTT.

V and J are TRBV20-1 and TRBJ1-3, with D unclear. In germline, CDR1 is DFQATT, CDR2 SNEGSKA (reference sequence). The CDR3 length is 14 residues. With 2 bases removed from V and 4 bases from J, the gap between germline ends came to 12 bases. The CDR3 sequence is CSARTFTGGNTIYF. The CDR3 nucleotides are TGCAGTGCTAGAACCTTTACGGGAGGAAACACCATATATTTT.

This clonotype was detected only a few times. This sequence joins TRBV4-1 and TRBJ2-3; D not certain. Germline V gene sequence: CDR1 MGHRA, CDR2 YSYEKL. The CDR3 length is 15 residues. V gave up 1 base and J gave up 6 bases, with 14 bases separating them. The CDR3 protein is CASSQVLDSRDTQYF. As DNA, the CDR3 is TGCGCCAGCAGCCAAGTACTTGACTCCCGGGATACGCAGTATTTT.

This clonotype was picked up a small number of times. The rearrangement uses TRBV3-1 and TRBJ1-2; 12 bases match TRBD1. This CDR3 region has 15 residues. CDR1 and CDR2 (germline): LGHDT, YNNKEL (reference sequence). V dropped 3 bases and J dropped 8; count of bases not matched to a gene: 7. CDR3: CASSQLGQGANGYTF. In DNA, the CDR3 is TGTGCCAGCAGCCAGTTGGGACAGGGGGCGAACGGCTACACCTTC.

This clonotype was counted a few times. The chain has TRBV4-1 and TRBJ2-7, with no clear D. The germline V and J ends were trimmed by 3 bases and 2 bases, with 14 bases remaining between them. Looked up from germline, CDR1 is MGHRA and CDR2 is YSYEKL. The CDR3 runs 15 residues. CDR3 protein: CASSHRASPTYEQYF. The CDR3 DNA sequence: TGCGCCAGCAGCCATAGAGCCTCCCCAACCTACGAGCAGTACTTC.

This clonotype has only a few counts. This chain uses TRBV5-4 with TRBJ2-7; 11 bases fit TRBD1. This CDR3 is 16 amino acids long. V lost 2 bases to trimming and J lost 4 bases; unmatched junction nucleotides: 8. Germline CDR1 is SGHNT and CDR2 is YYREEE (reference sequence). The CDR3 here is CASSLKGTGGGYEQYF. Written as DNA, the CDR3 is TGTGCCAGCAGCTTAAAAGGGACAGGGGGAGGATACGAGCAGTACTTC.

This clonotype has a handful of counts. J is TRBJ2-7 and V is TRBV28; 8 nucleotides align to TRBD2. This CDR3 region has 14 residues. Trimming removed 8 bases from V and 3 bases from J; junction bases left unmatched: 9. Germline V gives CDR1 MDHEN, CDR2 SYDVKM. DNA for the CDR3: TGTGCCAGCGGCCGGGGGGGGCGATTCTACGAGCAGTACTTC. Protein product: CASGRGGRFYEQYF. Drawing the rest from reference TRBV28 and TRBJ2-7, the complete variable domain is DVKVTQSSRYLVKRTGEKVFLECVQDMDHENMFWYRQDPGLGLRLIYFSYDVKMKEKGDIPEGYSVSREKKERFSLILESASTNQTSMYLCASGRGGRFYEQYFGPGTRLTVT.

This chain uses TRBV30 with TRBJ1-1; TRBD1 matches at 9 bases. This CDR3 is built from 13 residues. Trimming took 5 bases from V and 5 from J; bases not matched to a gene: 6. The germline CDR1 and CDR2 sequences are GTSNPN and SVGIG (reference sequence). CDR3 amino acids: CAWEDRGRTEAFF. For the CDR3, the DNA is TGTGCCTGGGAAGACAGGGGGAGGACTGAAGCTTTCTTT.

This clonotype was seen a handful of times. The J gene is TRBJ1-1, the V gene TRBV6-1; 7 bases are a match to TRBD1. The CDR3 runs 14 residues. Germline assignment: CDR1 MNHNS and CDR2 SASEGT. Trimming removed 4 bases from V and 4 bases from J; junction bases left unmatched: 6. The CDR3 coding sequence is TGTGCCAGCAGTGTGGAGGGGGCGGTCACTGAAGCTTTCTTT. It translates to CASSVEGAVTEAFF.

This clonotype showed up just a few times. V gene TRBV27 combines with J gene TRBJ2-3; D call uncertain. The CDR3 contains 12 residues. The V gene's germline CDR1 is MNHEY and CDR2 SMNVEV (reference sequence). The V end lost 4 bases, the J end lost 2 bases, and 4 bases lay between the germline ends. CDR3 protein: CASSSFTDTQYF. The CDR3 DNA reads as TGTGCCAGCAGTTCCTTCACAGATACGCAGTATTTT.

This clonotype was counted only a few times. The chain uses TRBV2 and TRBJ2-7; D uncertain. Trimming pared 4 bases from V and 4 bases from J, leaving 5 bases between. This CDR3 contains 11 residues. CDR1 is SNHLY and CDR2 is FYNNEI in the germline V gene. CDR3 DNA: TGTGCCAGCAGTGCAATTTACGAGCAGTACTTC. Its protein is CASSAIYEQYF.

The CDR3 spells CASSYSTLGEQFF. CDR3 nucleotides: TGTGCCAGCAGTTACTCGACGTTAGGGGAGCAGTTCTTC. The chain has TRBV6-5 and TRBJ2-1, with no clear D. This CDR3 has 13 residues. Germline V gene lookup returns CDR1 MNHEY and CDR2 SVGAGI. V shed 0 bases and J shed 10 bases, with 10 bases lying between them.

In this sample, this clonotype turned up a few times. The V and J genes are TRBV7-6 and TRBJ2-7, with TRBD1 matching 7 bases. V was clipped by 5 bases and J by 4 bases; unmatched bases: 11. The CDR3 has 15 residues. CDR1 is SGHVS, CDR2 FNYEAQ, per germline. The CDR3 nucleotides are TGTGCCAGCAGCCAAGACAGGACAGGTGGATACGAGCAGTACTTC. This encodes CASSQDRTGGYEQYF.

Here the CDR3 DNA reads TGCAGTGCTCGAGGGGAGGGGTCAACTAATGAAAAACTGTTTTTT. Residues: CSARGEGSTNEKLFF. The gene calls are TRBV20-1 and TRBJ1-4; D may be TRBD1 (5 bases). Germline CDR1 DFQATT, CDR2 SNEGSKA (reference sequence). CDR3 length equals 15 residues. Trimming left V 5 bases short and J 0 bases short, with 13 bases between.

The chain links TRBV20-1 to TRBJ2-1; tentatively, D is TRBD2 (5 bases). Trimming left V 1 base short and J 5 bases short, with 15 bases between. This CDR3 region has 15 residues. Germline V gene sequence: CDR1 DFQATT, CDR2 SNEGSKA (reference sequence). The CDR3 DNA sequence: TGCAGTGCTAGAGGGATCGGGGTTCGGAACAATGAGCAGTTCTTC. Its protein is CSARGIGVRNNEQFF.

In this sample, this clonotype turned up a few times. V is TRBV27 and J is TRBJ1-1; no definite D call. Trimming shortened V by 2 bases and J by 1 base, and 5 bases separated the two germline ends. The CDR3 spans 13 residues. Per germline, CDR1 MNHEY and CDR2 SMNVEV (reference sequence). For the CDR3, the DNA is TGTGCCAGCAGTTTAAGATGGAACACTGAAGCTTTCTTT. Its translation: CASSLRWNTEAFF.